Listed below are T cell receptor beta chains from one sample, sequenced in a study of shared clonotypes between healthy human individuals. Sequenced by immunoSEQ multiplex PCR; TCRdb stores in-frame clones only, minus some. This table holds about 1.5 million clones, nearly 99% found once. Input material: naive CD4+ T cells sorted from blood. The receptors were sampled from a man aged 30 to 45 in good health. Each CDR3 is given without its conserved first and last residue. The D gene is left open where the match is weak. A row's size may be missing; if present it is once, few, many or a size class.

ASSDRKNTEAF | 11 | TRBD1 | TRBV6-1 | NA
ASSTSTGTGRFEQY | 14 | TRBD1 | TRBV19 | NA
ASSLAGKGNNEQF | 13 | NA | TRBV7-8 | NA
ASSQVKSRGYGYT | 13 | NA | TRBV4-1 | once
ASSLVSGKNTEAF | 13 | NA | TRBV7-8 | NA
ASSRDAKGNEQY | 12 | NA | TRBV18 | NA
SVLDRLNTEAF | 11 | TRBD1 | TRBV29-1 | NA
ASSPLSGMGGELF | 13 | TRBD2 | TRBV6-1 | once
ASSKDRGSPDTQY | 13 | TRBD1 | TRBV18 | NA
ASTDSRGPAYEQY | 13 | NA | TRBV28 | NA
ASSMRWGMNTEAF | 13 | NA | TRBV5-1 | once
ASSLRDTTYNEQF | 13 | NA | TRBV18 | NA
ASSYAGQMGEQY | 12 | NA | TRBV2 | NA
ASSGPGLAGDNEQF | 14 | TRBD2 | TRBV5-1 | NA
ASSLGVAYNEQF | 12 | NA | TRBV5-1 | NA
ASSFGEVGELF | 11 | NA | TRBV5-1 | NA
ASSLGWLGDYGYT | 13 | NA | TRBV5-4 | NA
ASSVDAGGRTRI | 12 | TRBD2 | TRBV9 | NA
ASGQGLNTEAF | 11 | TRBD1 | TRBV5-1 | NA
ASSPQVTEAF | 10 | NA | TRBV28 | once
ASSASYWTGHYEQY | 14 | TRBD1 | TRBV27 | NA
ASSLAVDFSYNEQF | 14 | NA | TRBV7-6 | NA
ASSGGLAGGRSSYNEQF | 17 | TRBD2 | TRBV7-9 | NA
ASSVEWEDTQY | 11 | NA | TRBV9 | NA
ASSLGTSGRAGVEQF | 15 | TRBD2 | TRBV11-3 | NA
ASSQLWEDSYEQY | 13 | NA | TRBV5-1 | NA
ASSYSLDRGGGYT | 13 | TRBD1 | TRBV6-6 | NA
AVGDPLANEKLF | 12 | NA | TRBV7-2 | NA
ASIWDRWNQPQH | 12 | TRBD1 | TRBV5-8 | NA
ASSVVSGGLAGGNNEQF | 17 | TRBD2 | TRBV9 | NA
ASSQMRASTEAF | 12 | NA | TRBV7-8 | NA
ASSLDGRAGVGPDTQY | 16 | TRBD2 | TRBV5-1 | NA
ASSSGTSGALGEQF | 14 | TRBD2 | TRBV7-2 | NA
ASSQDSGLAYEQY | 13 | NA | TRBV4-1 | NA
ASSGLMGFYGYT | 12 | NA | TRBV6-1 | NA
ASSQGPFNQPQH | 12 | NA | TRBV28 | few
ASREQGGEKLF | 11 | NA | TRBV25-1 | NA
ASSLRDRRNEQF | 12 | TRBD1 | TRBV7-6 | NA
ASSKTIAENQETQY | 14 | NA | TRBV7-7 | NA